This TCR beta chain was identified during a study of blood T cell repertoires in COVID-19. For the study at large: Spain, Italy and the United States supplied samples that represented acute and convalescent COVID-19. PBMCs, B-cell-depleted T cells, or T cells provided the cDNA or gDNA that made up the material.

This CDR3 comprises 14 residues. The V end lost 5 bases, the J end lost 6 bases, and 16 bases lay between the germline ends. The V gene's germline CDR1 is SGHTA and CDR2 FQGTGA. This clone was detected a few times. Per the authors' pipeline: Nucleated cell number was recorded as an estimate derived from reference gene primer amplification. TCRdb's table, derived via immunoSEQ multiplex PCR, lists solely in-frame clones and lacks some. V and J calls and clone size are as listed in that table; D and trimming were resolved from the DNA. In the table there are 300,000 or so clones, around 88% of which are singletons.

The chain joins TRBV7-3 to TRBJ1-2; a possible D gene is TRBD1 (6 bases). This TCR derives from a woman between 45 and 60 years old with acute or convalescent COVID-19. The specimen sequenced was peripheral blood. The chain's CDR3 is CASSLGGAPDGYTF. The CDR3 DNA follows: TGTGCCAGCAGCCTCGGGGGGGCTCCGGATGGCTACACCTTC.